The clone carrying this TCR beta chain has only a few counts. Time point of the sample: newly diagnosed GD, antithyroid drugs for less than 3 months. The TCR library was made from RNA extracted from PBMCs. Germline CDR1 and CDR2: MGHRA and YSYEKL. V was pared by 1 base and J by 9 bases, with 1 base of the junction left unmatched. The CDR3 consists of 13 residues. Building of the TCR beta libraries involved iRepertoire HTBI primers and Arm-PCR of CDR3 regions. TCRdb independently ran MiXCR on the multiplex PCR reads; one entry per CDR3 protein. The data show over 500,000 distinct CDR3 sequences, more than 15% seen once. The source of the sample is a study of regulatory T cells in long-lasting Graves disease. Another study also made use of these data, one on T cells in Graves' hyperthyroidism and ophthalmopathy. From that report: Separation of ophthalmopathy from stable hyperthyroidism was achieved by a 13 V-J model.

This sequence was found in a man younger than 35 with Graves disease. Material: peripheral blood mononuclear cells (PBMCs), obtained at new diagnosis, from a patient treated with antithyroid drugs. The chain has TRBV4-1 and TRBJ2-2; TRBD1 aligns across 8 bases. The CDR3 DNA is TGCGCCAGCAGCCAAGCAGGGGGCCGGGAGCTGTTTTTT. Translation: CASSQAGGRELFF.